These 9 T cell receptor beta chains came from one sample sequenced in a study of post-analysis software for immune sequencing data. General observations from the study: In patients, TRBV5-6, TRBV5-1 and TRBV20-1 belonged to roughly 5 TRBV segments found more frequently than in controls.

These receptors' targets are unknown. Unique molecular identifiers were built into the TCR beta cDNA libraries. TCRdb itself ran the PCR reads through MiXCR, one entry per CDR3 protein. The sample has about 820,000 distinct CDR3 sequences; 53% are singletons. The specimen sequenced was blood. These receptors came from a girl aged 10 to 17 with multiple sclerosis.

The V and J genes are TRBV28 and TRBJ2-7; TRBD1 aligns across 9 bases. The V and J ends lost 6 bases and 6 bases, in that order; junction bases with no gene match: 12. The CDR3 sequence is 15 residues long. CDR1 MDHEN and CDR2 SYDVKM come from the germline V gene. The CDR3 DNA sequence: TGTGCCAGCAGACCACAGGGGGCCAGAGGGGGCGAGCAGTACTTC. Protein product: CASRPQGARGGEQYF.

The chain links TRBV29-1 to TRBJ2-7; D is perhaps TRBD1 (5 bases). Gene TRBJ2-5 matches the end of the DNA better, so the J call may be wrong. Germline V CDR1 and CDR2: SQVTM, ANQGSEA. This CDR3 spans 13 amino acids. CDR3 bases: TGCAGCGTTGACAGGGAAACGCATGAGACCCAGTACTTC. Protein sequence: CSVDRETHETQYF.

The rearrangement links TRBV5-5 to TRBJ1-1; D ambiguous. The germline V and J ends were trimmed by 1 base and 8 bases, with 12 bases remaining between them. Germline V CDR1 and CDR2: SGHKS, YYEKEE (reference sequence). The CDR3 contains 13 residues. CDR3 protein: CASSLIPGLEAFF. In DNA, the CDR3 is TGTGCCAGCAGCTTGATCCCTGGCCTGGAAGCTTTCTTT.

The rearrangement links TRBV29-1 to TRBJ1-5; no reliable D call. Germline values: CDR1 SQVTM, CDR2 ANQGSEA. Trimming cost V 4 bases and J 0 bases, with 7 bases left between them. This CDR3 contains 13 residues. The CDR3 protein is CSVGWGSNQPQHF. The CDR3 DNA reads as TGCAGCGTTGGTTGGGGTAGCAATCAGCCCCAGCATTTT.

The chain carries TRBV14 and TRBJ2-5; 10 nucleotides line up with TRBD1. Germline V lookup: CDR1 SGHDN, CDR2 FVKESK. The CDR3 covers 16 residues. With 4 bases clipped from V and 1 base from J, the junction kept 6 bases outside the gene matches. In nucleotides, the CDR3 is TGTGCCAGCAGCCGGCTGACAGGGGGCCCCCAAGAGACCCAGTACTTC. Protein product: CASSRLTGGPQETQYF.

V and J are TRBV20-1 and TRBJ1-1; 11 bases fit TRBD1. This CDR3 is 15 amino acids long. Germline assignment: CDR1 DFQATT and CDR2 SNEGSKA (reference sequence). V lost 6 bases, J lost 4 bases, and 10 bases stayed unmatched. This chain's CDR3 is CSAPRTGGSGTEAFF. In nucleotides, the CDR3 is TGCAGTGCCCCGAGGACAGGGGGCAGTGGCACTGAAGCTTTCTTT.

This clonotype appeared once. The chain links TRBV29-1 to TRBJ2-1, with TRBD1 matching over 8 bases. The CDR3 length is 13 residues. Germline V lookup: CDR1 SQVTM, CDR2 ANQGSEA. Unmatched junction bases numbered 8, after V lost 5 bases and J lost 8 bases. CDR3 in DNA: TGCAGCGTTATAAGGACAGGGTGGCATGAGCAGTTCTTC. It encodes CSVIRTGWHEQFF.

The sample holds a few counts of this clonotype. The chain employs TRBV5-1 and TRBJ2-4; a weak D match, TRBD2 (5 bases). CDR1 is SGHRS, CDR2 YFSETQ, per germline. V shed 4 bases and J shed 8 bases, with 16 bases lying between them. The CDR3 totals 14 residues. The CDR3 nucleotides read TGCGCCAGCAGCGAGGGAGTGAGTCGGGACATTCAGTACTTC. This codes for CASSEGVSRDIQYF.

The gene calls are TRBV6-2 or TRBV6-3 and TRBJ2-7; tentative D call: TRBD2 (5 bases). Judging by the DNA end, TRBJ2-5 fits better; the J call may be wrong. Germline V CDR1 and CDR2: MNHEY, SVGEGT. The CDR3 extends over 14 amino acids. Written as DNA, the CDR3 is TGTGCCAGCAGTTACTATGAGGGCGTGAGGACCCAGTACTTC. Its translation is CASSYYEGVRTQYF.